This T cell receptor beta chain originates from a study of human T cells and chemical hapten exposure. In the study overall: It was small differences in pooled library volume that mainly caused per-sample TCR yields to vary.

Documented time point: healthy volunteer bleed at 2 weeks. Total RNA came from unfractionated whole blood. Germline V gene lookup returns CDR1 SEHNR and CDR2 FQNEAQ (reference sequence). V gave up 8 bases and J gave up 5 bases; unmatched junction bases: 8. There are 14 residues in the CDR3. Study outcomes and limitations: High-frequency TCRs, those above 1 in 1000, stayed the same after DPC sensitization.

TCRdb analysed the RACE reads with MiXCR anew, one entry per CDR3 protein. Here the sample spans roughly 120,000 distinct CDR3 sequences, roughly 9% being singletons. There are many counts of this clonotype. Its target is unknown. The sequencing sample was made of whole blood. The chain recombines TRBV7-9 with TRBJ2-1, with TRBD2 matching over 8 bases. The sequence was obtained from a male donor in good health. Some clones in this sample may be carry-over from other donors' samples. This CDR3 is CASRGALADNEQFF. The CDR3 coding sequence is TGTGCCAGCCGGGGAGCACTAGCGGACAATGAGCAGTTCTTC. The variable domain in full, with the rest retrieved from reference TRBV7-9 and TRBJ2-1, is DTGVSQNPRHKITKRGQNVTFRCDPISEHNRLYWYRQTLGQGPEFLTYFQNEAQLEKSRLLSDRFSAERPKGSFSTLEIQRTEQGDSAMYLCASRGALADNEQFFGPGTRLTVL.